This T cell receptor beta chain was recorded in a study of Graves' ophthalmopathy and Graves' hyperthyroidism. Study-level points and caveats: Built on 13 signatures, a model told ophthalmopathy apart from stable hyperthyroidism with approximately 91% sensitivity and over 80% specificity. Forecasting of ophthalmopathy progression by the model achieved more than 70% sensitivity and roughly 78% specificity.

Concerning this clonotype: Its specificity is unknown. The junction does not match germline at one end; this may be a read error.

The TCR beta CDR3 regions underwent amplification from RNA transcripts. The first round was an RT-PCR with HTBI primers, and the second round was a multiplex PCR. From the multiplex PCR reads, TCRdb called clonotypes with MiXCR, one entry per CDR3 protein. The data show 1 million to 1.3 million distinct CDR3 sequences, less than 45% seen once. The CDR3 consists of 14 residues. CDR1 is ENHRY, CDR2 SYGVKD, per germline. The chain uses TRBV10-3 and TRBJ2-7; TRBD2 agrees at 7 bases. The TCR originated in an adult man with Graves' hyperthyroidism. The specimen sequenced was peripheral blood or thyroid tissue (not recorded which). CDR3 sequence: CAITGTTDTGELYF. As DNA, the CDR3 is TGTGCCATCACCGGGACTACAGATACCGGGGAGCTGTACTTC.